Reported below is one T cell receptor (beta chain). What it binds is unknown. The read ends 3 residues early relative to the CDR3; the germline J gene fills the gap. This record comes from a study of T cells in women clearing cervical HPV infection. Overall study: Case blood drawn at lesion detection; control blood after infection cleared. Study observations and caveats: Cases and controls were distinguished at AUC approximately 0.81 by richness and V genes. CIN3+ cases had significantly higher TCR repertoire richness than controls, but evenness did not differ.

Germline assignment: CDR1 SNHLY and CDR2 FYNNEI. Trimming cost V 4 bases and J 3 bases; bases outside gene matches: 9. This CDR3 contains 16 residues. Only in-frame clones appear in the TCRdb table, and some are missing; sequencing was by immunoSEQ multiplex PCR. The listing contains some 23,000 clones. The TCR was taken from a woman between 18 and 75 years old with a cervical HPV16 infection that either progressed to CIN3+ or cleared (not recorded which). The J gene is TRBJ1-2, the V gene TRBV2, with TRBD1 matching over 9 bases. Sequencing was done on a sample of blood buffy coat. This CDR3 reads CASSAHMDRGDYGYTF. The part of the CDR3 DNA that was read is TGTGCCAGCAGTGCACATATGGACAGGGGAGACTATGGC.